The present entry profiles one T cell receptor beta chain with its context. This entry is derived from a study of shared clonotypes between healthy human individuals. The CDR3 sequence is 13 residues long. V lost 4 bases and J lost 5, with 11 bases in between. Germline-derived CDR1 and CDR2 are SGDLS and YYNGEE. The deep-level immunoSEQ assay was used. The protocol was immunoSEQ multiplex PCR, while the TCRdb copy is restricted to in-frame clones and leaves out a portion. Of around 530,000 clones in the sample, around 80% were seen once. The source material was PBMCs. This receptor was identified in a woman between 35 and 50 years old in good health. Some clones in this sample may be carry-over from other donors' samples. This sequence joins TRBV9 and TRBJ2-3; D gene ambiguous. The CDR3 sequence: CASSPESVDTQYF. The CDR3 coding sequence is TGTGCCAGCAGCCCCGAATCGGTAGATACGCAGTATTTT.